This is a list of T cell receptor beta chains from one sample in a study of T cells after yellow fever vaccination. TCRdb re-analysed the 5' RACE reads in MiXCR, keeping a single row per CDR3 protein. The sample lists hundreds of thousands of distinct CDR3 sequences; approximately 13% were seen once. The specimen was PBMCs, collected on the day of the yellow fever booster vaccination. All receptors come from a man between 25 and 39 years old who received the YFV17D yellow fever vaccine. CDR3s include the opening cysteine and the closing phenylalanine or tryptophan. A D gene is named only where the DNA matches it firmly. Size is omitted from some rows. Given values are once, few, many or a class for expanded clones.

>TRBV11-3|TRBJ2-1|NA|many
TGTGCCAGCAGCTTTAGACGAGGTGGAAGCTCCTACAATGAGCAGTTCTTC
CASSFRRGGSSYNEQFF
>TRBV6-2/TRBV6-3|TRBJ2-1|NA|many
TGTGCCAGCAGTTACGTAGGTTACAATGAGCAGTTCTTC
CASSYVGYNEQFF
>TRBV20-1|TRBJ2-7|NA|few
TGCAGTGCCCCTCGGAGGGATCGCTCCTACGAGCAGTACTTC
CSAPRRDRSYEQYF
>TRBV7-2|TRBJ2-7|TRBD2|few
TGTGCCAGCAGCTCTAATCTAGCGGGAGGCTACGAGCAGTACTTC
CASSSNLAGGYEQYF
>TRBV5-1|TRBJ2-3|TRBD1|NA
TGCGCCACCAAACCCAGGGGGCTTGGCACAGATACGCAGTATTTT
CATKPRGLGTDTQYF
>TRBV12-3/TRBV12-4|TRBJ2-1|TRBD1|NA
TGTGCCAGCAGTCGGACAGGCCTGCAGTTCTTC
CASSRTGLQFF
>TRBV7-2|TRBJ2-2|NA|NA
TGTGCCAGCAGCTTAAGGGTGGGAAACACCGGGGAGCTGTTTTTT
CASSLRVGNTGELFF
>TRBV7-3|TRBJ2-1|NA|few
TGTGCCAGCAGCCCAAGGCCGGATTATCTTTATGAGCAGTTCTTC
CASSPRPDYLYEQFF
>TRBV10-3|TRBJ2-1|NA|NA
TGTGCCATCAAGGGAGGCCACGCCGGCTACAATGAGCAGTTCTTC
CAIKGGHAGYNEQFF
>TRBV16|TRBJ2-7|NA|NA
TGTGTCAGCAGCCAATCTGCAACAGGCAGCGAGCAGTACTTC
CVSSQSATGSEQYF
>TRBV5-1|TRBJ2-1|TRBD2|few
TGCGCCAGCAGCCAGGGACTAGCGGGAGGTGGTGAGCAGTTCTTC
CASSQGLAGGGEQFF
>TRBV6-2/TRBV6-3|TRBJ1-1|NA|NA
TGTGCCAGCAGTTACTCTCGAGGACGTCAACCTTGGAACACTGAAGCTTTCTTT
CASSYSRGRQPWNTEAFF
>TRBV20-1|TRBJ2-7|NA|NA
TGCAGTGCTATCGGGGGAAGCTACGAGCAGTACTTC
CSAIGGSYEQYF
>TRBV10-3|TRBJ2-2|TRBD2|few
TGTGCCATCAGTGCCGGGCGCGGGAGGGTCGACGGGGAGCTGTTTTTT
CAISAGRGRVDGELFF
>TRBV4-3|TRBJ2-7|TRBD2|few
TGCGCCAGCAGCCAAGATGCGGGAGAACTACGCGAGCAGTACTTC
CASSQDAGELREQYF
>TRBV7-2|TRBJ2-7|NA|NA
TGTGCCAGCAGCTCCAGTTCCGGACGGCCCTACGAGCAGTACTTC
CASSSSSGRPYEQYF
>TRBV7-2|TRBJ2-1|TRBD2|NA
TGTGCCAGCAGCTGGACTAGCGGGAGGATCTATGAGCAGTTCTTC
CASSWTSGRIYEQFF
>TRBV5-6|TRBJ2-7|NA|NA
TGTGCCAGCAGCTTAGTTATGGACACTAGCTTCGAGCAGTACTTC
CASSLVMDTSFEQYF
>TRBV5-1|TRBJ2-7|NA|many
TGCGCCAGCAGCCGGGACGCGTACAACTCCTACGAGCAGTACTTC
CASSRDAYNSYEQYF
>TRBV20-1|TRBJ2-1|TRBD1|NA
TGCAGTGCTAGGGACAGGGCCGACTATGAGCAGTTCTTC
CSARDRADYEQFF
>TRBV4-3|TRBJ1-2|TRBD1|few
TGCGCCAGCAGCCAAGAAAGGGACAGCGATTACTATGGCTACACCTTC
CASSQERDSDYYGYTF
>TRBV20-1|TRBJ2-3|NA|many
TGCAGTGCTAGAGATTTCAAGCAGACCACAGATACGCAGTATTTT
CSARDFKQTTDTQYF
>TRBV24-1|TRBJ2-1|NA|NA
TGTGCCACCAGTGCAGCGACAGGTGGGCAGTTCTTC
CATSAATGGQFF
>TRBV30|TRBJ2-5|NA|NA
TGTGCCTGGAGCCTATCGTGGGAGACCCAGTACTTC
CAWSLSWETQYF